This T cell receptor (beta chain) was captured in a study of technical replicates of blood from several donors. Sequencing used immunoSEQ multiplex PCR; TCRdb keeps in-frame clones, though not all of them. The sample carries fewer than 95,000 clones, around 90% recorded once. Sequencing input: T cells isolated from PBMCs. The clonotype comes from a human donor in good health.

The CDR3 loop reads CASSFRGQKVGQPQHF. For the CDR3, the DNA is TGTGCCAGCAGCTTTCGGGGACAGAAAGTGGGTCAGCCCCAGCATTTT. The rearrangement uses TRBV11-3 and TRBJ1-5; 7 bases are a match to TRBD1. After removal of 3 bases from V and 6 bases from J, the junction contained 11 bases not matched to a gene. The CDR3 consists of 16 residues. In germline, CDR1 is SGHNT, CDR2 YENEEA.